The clone carrying this TCR beta chain appeared a few times. The CDR3 extends over 12 amino acids. The V gene's germline CDR1 is DFQATT and CDR2 SNEGSKA (reference sequence). V was shortened by 6 bases and J by 6 bases, with 14 bases between the two germline ends. These data are taken from a study of T cells in Graves' hyperthyroidism and ophthalmopathy. Authors of the study amplified TCR beta CDR3 regions from RNA transcripts. The primer set for the first-round RT-PCR of the TCR CDR3 was HTBI. TCRdb re-called the multiplex PCR reads with MiXCR, one entry per CDR3 protein. Of under 550,000 distinct CDR3 sequences in the sample, roughly 15% are singletons; the top ten hold 5% to 6.5%.

Material for sequencing was blood. The receptor comes from a woman aged 18-29 years with Graves' hyperthyroidism. The chain recombines TRBV20-1 with TRBJ1-2; the D gene is possibly TRBD1 (6 bases). CDR3: CSAPQGPDGYTF. Here the CDR3 DNA reads TGCAGTGCCCCACAGGGCCCGGATGGCTACACCTTC.